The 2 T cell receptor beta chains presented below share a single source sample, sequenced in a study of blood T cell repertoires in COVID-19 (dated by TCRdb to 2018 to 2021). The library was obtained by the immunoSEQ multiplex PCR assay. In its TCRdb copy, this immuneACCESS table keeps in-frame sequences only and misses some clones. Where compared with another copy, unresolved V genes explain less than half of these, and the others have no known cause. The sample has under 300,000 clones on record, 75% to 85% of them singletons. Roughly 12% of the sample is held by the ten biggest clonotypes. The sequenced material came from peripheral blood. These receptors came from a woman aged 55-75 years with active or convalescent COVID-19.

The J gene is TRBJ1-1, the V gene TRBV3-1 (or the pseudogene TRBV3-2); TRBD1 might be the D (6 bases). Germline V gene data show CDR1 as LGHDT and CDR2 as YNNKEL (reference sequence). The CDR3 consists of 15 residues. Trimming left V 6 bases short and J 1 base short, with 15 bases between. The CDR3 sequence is CASRKNRVPNTEAFF. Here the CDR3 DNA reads TGTGCCAGCAGAAAAAACAGGGTCCCGAACACTGAAGCTTTCTTT.

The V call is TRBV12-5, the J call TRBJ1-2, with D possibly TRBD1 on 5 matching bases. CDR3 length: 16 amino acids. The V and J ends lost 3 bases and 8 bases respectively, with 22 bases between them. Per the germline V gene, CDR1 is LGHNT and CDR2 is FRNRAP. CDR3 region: CASGFRIRASLEGYTF. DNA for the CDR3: TGTGCTAGTGGTTTTCGAATCAGGGCCTCCCTGGAAGGCTACACCTTC.